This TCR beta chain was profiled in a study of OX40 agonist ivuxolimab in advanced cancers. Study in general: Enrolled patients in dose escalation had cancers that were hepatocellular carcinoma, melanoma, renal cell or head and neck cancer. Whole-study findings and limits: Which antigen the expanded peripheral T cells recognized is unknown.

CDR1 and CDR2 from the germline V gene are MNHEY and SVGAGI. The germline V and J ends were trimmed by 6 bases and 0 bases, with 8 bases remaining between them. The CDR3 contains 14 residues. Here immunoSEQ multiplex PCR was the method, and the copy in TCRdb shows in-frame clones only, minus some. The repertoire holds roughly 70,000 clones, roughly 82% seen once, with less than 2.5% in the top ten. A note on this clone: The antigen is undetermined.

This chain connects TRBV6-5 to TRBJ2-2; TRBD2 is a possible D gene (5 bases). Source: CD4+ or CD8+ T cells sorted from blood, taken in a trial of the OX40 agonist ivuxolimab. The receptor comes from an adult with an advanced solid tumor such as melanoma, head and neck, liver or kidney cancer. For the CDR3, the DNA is TGTGCCAGCAGGACCGGGACGAACACCGGGGAGCTGTTTTTT. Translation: CASRTGTNTGELFF.